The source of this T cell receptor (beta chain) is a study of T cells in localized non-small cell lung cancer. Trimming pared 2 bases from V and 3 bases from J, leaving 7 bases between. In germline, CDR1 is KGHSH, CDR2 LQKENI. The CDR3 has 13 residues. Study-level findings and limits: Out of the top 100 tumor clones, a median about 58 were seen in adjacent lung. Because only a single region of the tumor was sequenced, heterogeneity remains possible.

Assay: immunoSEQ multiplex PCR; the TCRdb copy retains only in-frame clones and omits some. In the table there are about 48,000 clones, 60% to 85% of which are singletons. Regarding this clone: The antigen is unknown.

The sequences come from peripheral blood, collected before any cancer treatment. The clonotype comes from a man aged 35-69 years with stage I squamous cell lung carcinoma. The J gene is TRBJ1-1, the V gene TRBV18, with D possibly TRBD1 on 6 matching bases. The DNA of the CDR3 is TGTGCCAGCTCACCATCAGGGGACACTGAAGCTTTCTTT. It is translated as CASSPSGDTEAFF.